A selection of T cell receptor beta chains follows, all from one sample in a study of shared clonotypes between healthy human individuals. Clones were sequenced by immunoSEQ multiplex PCR, and TCRdb holds only the in-frame ones, with some missing. The table records 850,000 to 1,200,000 clones, approximately 68% of them present only once. The source material was memory CD4+ T cells sorted from blood. The receptors were sampled from a young man in good health. CDR3s include the opening cysteine and the closing phenylalanine or tryptophan. A D gene is named only where the DNA matches it firmly. Clone size appears in some rows only: once, few, many, or a class for an expanded clone.

J gene,D gene,clone size,V gene,CDR3 DNA,CDR3 protein
TRBJ2-5,.,many,TRBV5-6,TGTGCCAGCAGCTTGATCGGGGAAGAGTCCCAGTACTTC,CASSLIGEESQYF
TRBJ1-1,TRBD1,.,TRBV2,TGTGCCAGCACTAGGGACAGGGACACTGAAGCTTTCTTT,CASTRDRDTEAFF
TRBJ1-1,.,.,TRBV10-1,TGCGCCAGCAGGGGGTCGGGGGGCAACACTGAAGCTTTCTTT,CASRGSGGNTEAFF
TRBJ2-5,TRBD1,.,TRBV5-1,TGCGCCAGCAGCTTAACAGGGGGAGAGACCCAGTACTTC,CASSLTGGETQYF
TRBJ2-5,TRBD2,once,TRBV5-6,TGTGCCAGCAGCCGCACCGGGACTAGCGGTGAGACCCAGTACTTC,CASSRTGTSGETQYF
TRBJ2-7,TRBD2,.,TRBV5-1,TGCGCCAGCAGGACTAGCGGGGGGCAGACCTACGAGCAGTACTTC,CASRTSGGQTYEQYF
TRBJ1-5,TRBD1,.,TRBV5-5,TGTGCCAGCAGGGAAACGGACAGGGGAGGCAATCAGCCCCAGCATTTT,CASRETDRGGNQPQHF
TRBJ2-2,.,.,TRBV7-3,TGTGCCAGCGCATGGACTCAGTCAGGAGGGCGATCCGGGGAGCTGTTTTTT,CASAWTQSGGRSGELFF
TRBJ2-5,.,.,TRBV7-6,TGTGCCAGCAGCTTAGGGGAGGTCGAGACCCAGTACTTC,CASSLGEVETQYF
TRBJ2-7,TRBD2,many,TRBV5-1,TGCGCCAGCAGCCCGACTAGCGGTCCTTTCGGGCAGTACTTC,CASSPTSGPFGQYF
TRBJ2-7,TRBD1,.,TRBV5-1,TGCGCCAGCAGCTTGGCGGGACAGGGGGCCTACGAGCAGTACTTC,CASSLAGQGAYEQYF
TRBJ1-3,TRBD1,.,TRBV9,TGTGCCAGCAGCGTAGGGGGGACAGGGCCGAGCTCTGGAAACACCATATATTTT,CASSVGGTGPSSGNTIYF
TRBJ1-1,TRBD1,.,TRBV5-1,TGCGCCAGCAGCCCGGGACAGGGGTTCGGTGAAGCTTTCTTT,CASSPGQGFGEAFF
TRBJ2-5,TRBD2,.,TRBV4-1,TGCGCCAGCAGCCAAGAGGGTAGCGGGGGATCCCAGTACTTC,CASSQEGSGGSQYF
TRBJ2-3,TRBD1,.,TRBV18,TGTGCCAGCTCACCCCTGGGACAGGGGGTTGATACGCAGTATTTT,CASSPLGQGVDTQYF
TRBJ2-5,TRBD1,.,TRBV11-2,TGTGCCAGCAGCTTATCGACAGGGGGCGGGGAGACCCAGTACTTC,CASSLSTGGGETQYF
TRBJ1-6,.,.,TRBV6-5,TGTGCCAGCAGTCTACAGGGTAATAATTCACCCCTCCACTTT,CASSLQGNNSPLHF
TRBJ2-7,TRBD1,.,TRBV5-4,TGTGCCAGCAGCTCCCCCCTACAGGGGACCTACGAGCAGTACTTC,CASSSPLQGTYEQYF
TRBJ2-1,TRBD1,.,TRBV10-3,TGTGCCATCAGTGGAGGGACAGGGCAGGGTGAGCAGTTCTTC,CAISGGTGQGEQFF
TRBJ2-7,.,.,TRBV12-5,TGTGCTAGTGGTTCTATCGAGCAGTACTTC,CASGSIEQYF
TRBJ1-1,TRBD1,many,TRBV6-4,TGTGCCAGCAGTGACAGGACAGGGGAAGCTTTCTTT,CASSDRTGEAFF
TRBJ2-3,TRBD2,.,TRBV5-4,TGTGCCAGCAGCCCATCTAGCGGGGGGGATGGGGATACGCAGTATTTT,CASSPSSGGDGDTQYF